This T cell receptor beta chain was captured by sequencing in a study of T-cell memory formation after mild COVID-19 (dated by TCRdb to about 2021). With respect to the entire study: Most TCR sequence clusters were specific to one of the two donors. Two young, previously healthy adult volunteers made up the cohort, one male and one female. In two donors, T-cell clones that expanded and contracted after mild COVID-19 were followed by sequencing TCRalpha and TCRbeta repertoires longitudinally. Summary of the overall study and its limitations: Clones that contracted from day 15 to 85 showed balanced CD4/CD8 phenotypes, whereas a second wave of clones that expanded from day 15 to 37 leaned towards CD4+. Whether the second-wave clones peaking on day 37 were SARS-CoV-2 specific was not confirmed. Contracting CD4+ clones appeared mostly in the CM and EM memory subsets, whereas CD8+ clones were enriched in EMRA. The study included only a couple of mild cases, and larger cohorts that include severe cases with pre-infection samples were judged to be necessary. Some responding clones were detected in pre-infection memory, which suggested that pre-existing cross-reactive memory T cells had joined the SARS-CoV-2 response.

PBMCs were isolated by Ficoll-Paque density gradient centrifugation. On this clonotype itself: No antigen is known for it. Per-base quality was not reported, and no clone a single base away is much larger than it.

The sample was run on an Illumina NovaSeq 6000. Using 5'RACE with constant-segment primers, TCRalpha and TCRbeta cDNA libraries were constructed, with sample barcodes and unique molecular identifiers added in the process. RNA was extracted from every sample with Trizol reagent. Amplification of the libraries took two PCR steps, and the second step added a second sample barcode plus Illumina TruSeq adapters. Libraries were sequenced on an Illumina NovaSeq with 2 x 150 bp paired-end reads. In the source study's methods: Reads were demultiplexed and collapsed into UMI-guided consensus sequences with migec v1.2.7. Using mixcr v2.1.11, UMI consensuses were aligned to TRA and TRB V and J templates and then assembled into clonotypes. A clonotype was counted as expanded or contracted only if both edgeR and NoisET called the change significant, with noise models trained on biological replicates. For edgeR calls, the cutoffs were a false discovery rate-adjusted p below 0.01 and a log2 fold-change threshold of 1. As an exploratory analysis of dynamics, PCA with hierarchical clustering was applied to max-normalized trajectories of the 1000 most abundant clonotypes. Separately sequenced CD4+ and CD8+ repertoires were used to assign a CD4 or CD8 phenotype to each responding clone. TCRdb's own reprocessing of the public reads used fastp at Q25 and MiXCR and kept productive beta chains. Each entry merges the rows of one CDR3 protein and shows their most common DNA and genes. The V and J calls, along with clone size, are taken from TCRdb and not from the paper's own processing. For this sample there are about 270,000 distinct CDR3 sequences; more than 15% appear just once. The ten largest clonotypes hold under 25% of the sample.

The receptor's source is a man between 18 and 35 years old who had mild COVID-19 (a few samples of this study predate the infection). The sample titles of this study are shuffled in the database, so cell type and time point are left out; the donor was told from shared clones. Sequencing was done on a sample of PBMCs or a T cell subset sorted from them (not recorded which).

The bases are TGTGCCAGCAGTTGGACAGGGAACTCTGGAAACACCATATATTTT. The encoded protein is CASSWTGNSGNTIYF. The rearranged chain carries TRBV12-3 or TRBV12-4 and TRBJ1-3; the central 8 bases match TRBD1. CDR3 length: 15 amino acids, cysteine to phenylalanine. The CDR3 DNA has 45 bases and is translated from base 1. The germline V end is reduced by 4 bases and the J end by 0 bases; junction bases left unmatched: 2.